These 15 T cell receptor beta chains came from one sample sequenced in a study of control samples from healthy donors and cancer patients. Some clones are missing from TCRdb's copy, which holds only in-frame ones; the method was immunoSEQ multiplex PCR. This sample has about 100,000 clones, with about 86% found just once. Sequencing was done on a sample of blood. These receptors were obtained from a man aged 25 to 45 in good health.

The chain joins TRBV6-5 to TRBJ2-7; D may correspond to TRBD1 or TRBD2 (5 bases each). Per germline, CDR1 MNHEY and CDR2 SVGAGI. Trimming left V 4 bases short and J 3 bases short, with 13 bases between. This CDR3 spans 14 amino acids. CDR3 nucleotides: TGTGCCAGCAGTTTGGACTGGGGCAACTACGAGCAGTACTTC. It codes for CASSLDWGNYEQYF.

The V gene is TRBV28, the J gene TRBJ2-7; 9 bases are shared with TRBD1. Germline V gene lookup returns CDR1 MDHEN and CDR2 SYDVKM. This CDR3 has 16 amino acids. The trim removed 4 bases at V and 3 bases at J, leaving 10 bases unmatched. CDR3 coding DNA: TGTGCCAGCAGTTATCGGGACAGGGCTGGGATCTACGAGCAGTACTTC. It translates to CASSYRDRAGIYEQYF.

The gene calls are TRBV5-1 and TRBJ2-2; D gene ambiguous. V shed 2 bases and J shed 2 bases, with 7 bases lying between them. CDR1 is SGHRS and CDR2 is YFSETQ in the germline V gene. This CDR3 comprises 14 residues. CDR3 coding DNA: TGCGCCAGCAGCTTCACGGATAACACCGGGGAGCTGTTTTTT. Its translation is CASSFTDNTGELFF.

The V and J genes are TRBV20-1 and TRBJ2-3; D unresolved. Deletions cut 3 bases from V and 2 bases from J, with 6 bases between. Germline CDR1 is DFQATT and CDR2 is SNEGSKA (reference sequence). This CDR3 has 12 amino acids. The DNA for the CDR3 is TGCAGTGCTAGTAGAAACACAGATACGCAGTATTTT. Translating gives CSASRNTDTQYF.

V gene TRBV24-1 combines with J gene TRBJ2-1, with a tentative D call TRBD2 (5 bases). The germline V gene has CDR1 KGHDR and CDR2 SFDVKD. The CDR3 contains 17 residues. The V and J ends lost 0 bases and 10 bases respectively, with 21 bases between them. CDR3 nucleotide sequence: TGTGCCACCAGTGATTTGCATGAGGGTCTCCACCCCATGGAGCAGTTCTTC. Translation gives CATSDLHEGLHPMEQFF.

The rearrangement uses TRBV6-5 and TRBJ2-3, with D unclear. V was cut by 6 bases and J by 6 bases, with 13 bases left in between. The CDR3 is made up of 13 amino acids. CDR1 is MNHEY, CDR2 SVGAGI, per germline. CDR3 protein: CASRRSFGDTQYF. The CDR3 coding sequence is TGTGCCAGCAGGAGATCCTTTGGGGATACGCAGTATTTT.

This clone was seen only a few times. The chain uses TRBV4-2 and TRBJ2-5; the match to TRBD2 covers 8 bases. The junction had 11 bases not matched to a gene; V was cut back by 3 bases and J by 5 bases. This CDR3 comprises 16 residues. Germline values: CDR1 LGHNA, CDR2 YNFKEQ. The CDR3 DNA follows: TGTGCCAGCAGCCACCTTAGCGGGATAAGGTGGGAGACCCAGTACTTC. As protein: CASSHLSGIRWETQYF.

The chain carries TRBV5-1 and TRBJ1-2; D perhaps matches TRBD1 (5 bases). Germline lookup yields CDR1 SGHRS and CDR2 YFSETQ. The CDR3 is 16 residues long. The germline V and J ends were trimmed by 1 base and 5 bases, with 18 bases remaining between them. Here the CDR3 DNA reads TGCGCCAGCAGCTTGATACAGGAAAGACGAAGGTATGGCTACACCTTC. Protein: CASSLIQERRRYGYTF.

The chain couples TRBV27 to TRBJ2-7; the D is unclear. V was pared by 4 bases and J by 3 bases, with 16 bases between. The CDR3 spans 15 residues. Germline lookup yields CDR1 MNHEY and CDR2 SMNVEV (reference sequence). This chain's CDR3 is CASSSGLNILYEQYF. In nucleotides, the CDR3 is TGTGCCAGCAGTTCTGGCCTGAACATTCTCTACGAGCAGTACTTC.

This chain links TRBV30 with TRBJ2-5; no reliable D call. The CDR3 consists of 14 residues. Trimming took 0 bases from V and 1 from J, leaving 9 bases between them. Germline CDR1 is GTSNPN and CDR2 is SVGIG (reference sequence). CDR3 nucleotides: TGTGCCTGGAGTGTAAACGGATTCCAAGAGACCCAGTACTTC. Protein: CAWSVNGFQETQYF. The variable domain in full, completed from reference TRBV30 and TRBJ2-5, reads SQTIHQWPATLVQPVGSPLSLECTVEGTSNPNLYWYRQAAGRGLQLLFYSVGIGQISSEVPQNLSASRPQDRQFILSSKKLLLSDSGFYLCAWSVNGFQETQYFGPGTRLLVL.

This chain links TRBV4-1 with TRBJ2-1; no reliable D call. There are 16 residues in the CDR3. Germline V gene lookup returns CDR1 MGHRA and CDR2 YSYEKL. Trimming left V 4 bases short and J 7 bases short, with 20 bases between. The CDR3, as DNA: TGCGCCAGCAGCCCAAAGACACCTTTTCCCGGGAATGAGCAGTTCTTC. Protein sequence: CASSPKTPFPGNEQFF.

V and J are TRBV5-1 and TRBJ2-2; the match to TRBD1 covers 8 bases. The CDR3 is 14 residues long. Trimming at V came to 2 bases and at J to 3 bases, leaving 0 bases not matched to a gene. Germline V gene data show CDR1 as SGHRS and CDR2 as YFSETQ. The CDR3 coding sequence is TGCGCCAGCAGCTTACAGGGGGACACCGGGGAGCTGTTTTTT. Protein product: CASSLQGDTGELFF.

V usage is TRBV27 and J usage is TRBJ1-1; 8 bases are shared with TRBD1. Germline V CDR1 and CDR2: MNHEY, SMNVEV (reference sequence). The CDR3 loop spans 14 amino acids. J lost 4 bases, V lost 6 bases, and 7 bases had no gene match. DNA of the CDR3: TGTGCCAGCAGACAACAGGGGGAAGGCACTGAAGCTTTCTTT. Its translation is CASRQQGEGTEAFF.

The V call is TRBV27, the J call TRBJ2-7, with 8 bases that match TRBD2. CDR1 and CDR2 (germline): MNHEY, SMNVEV (reference sequence). This CDR3 region has 15 residues. The ends lost 4 bases at V and 3 bases at J; junction bases unmatched: 8. This CDR3 is CASSSLAGTSYEQYF. CDR3 in DNA: TGTGCCAGCAGTTCGTTAGCGGGGACTAGCTACGAGCAGTACTTC.

The genes are TRBV5-1 and TRBJ1-1; D remains ambiguous. CDR3 length: 13 amino acids. Per germline, CDR1 SGHRS and CDR2 YFSETQ. Trimming removed 4 bases from V and 0 bases from J, with 7 bases in between. CDR3 sequence: CASSVGVNTEAFF. CDR3 DNA sequence: TGCGCCAGCAGCGTCGGGGTGAACACTGAAGCTTTCTTT.